Presented here are 25 T cell receptor beta chains from one specimen sequenced in a study of CD8 T cells in ankylosing spondylitis. TCRdb redid the calling of the 5' RACE reads with MiXCR, one entry per CDR3 protein. This repertoire shows some 17,000 distinct CDR3 sequences, approximately 8.4% found once; its top ten account for around 33%. The sequencing sample was made of blood. The receptors originated from a male donor with ankylosing spondylitis or in good health (not recorded which).

In its sample, this clonotype was seen many times. The rearrangement uses TRBV12-3 or TRBV12-4 and TRBJ1-3; TRBD1 is a possible D gene (6 bases). Trimming removed 3 bases at V and 5 bases at J, with 8 bases between. This CDR3 has 13 amino acids. The chain's CDR3 is CASSLDRRNTIYF. As DNA, the CDR3 is TGTGCCAGCAGTTTGGACAGAAGAAACACCATATATTTT.

A few counts support this clonotype. The rearrangement joins TRBV11-3 to TRBJ2-1, with TRBD2 identical over 12 bases. V lost 4 bases, J lost 9 bases, and 4 bases stayed unmatched. The CDR3 is 14 amino acids. CDR1 and CDR2 from the germline V gene are SGHNT and YENEEA. The CDR3 sequence: CASSSGLAGSEQFF. DNA of the CDR3: TGTGCCAGCAGCTCTGGACTAGCGGGAAGTGAGCAGTTCTTC.

The rearrangement links TRBV7-3 to TRBJ2-2; TRBD2 aligns across 9 bases. J lost 2 bases, V lost 7 bases, and 8 bases had no gene match. The germline V gene encodes CDR1 SGHTA and CDR2 FQGTGA. The CDR3 contains 16 residues. This CDR3 is CASKRAGGLNTGELFF. In nucleotides, the CDR3 is TGTGCCAGCAAGCGAGCGGGGGGCCTCAACACCGGGGAGCTGTTTTTT.

The chain has TRBV21-1 and TRBJ2-2; the listed D gene, TRBD2, was not tested against the DNA. TRBV21-1 is labeled a pseudogene. CDR3 length: 17 amino acids. DNA for the CDR3: TGTGCCAGCAGCAAAGGTCGTAGCGGGAGGCACACCGGGGAGCTGTTTTTT. It is translated as CASSKGRSGRHTGELFF.

In its sample, this clonotype was seen a few times. The chain employs TRBV12-3 or TRBV12-4 and TRBJ2-5; the D is unclear. V was clipped by 3 bases and J by 3 bases, with 14 bases between them. This CDR3 comprises 15 residues. The CDR3 region is CASSFSRGVKETQYF. In DNA, the CDR3 is TGTGCCAGCAGTTTCTCCCGTGGGGTTAAAGAGACCCAGTACTTC.

Concerning this clonotype: The germline gene is not matched at one end of the junction; a read error may be the cause. The gene calls are TRBV12-3 or TRBV12-4 and TRBJ1-2; maybe TRBD1 (5 bases). This CDR3 has 14 residues. CDR3 DNA sequence: TGTGCCAGTAGTTTCCAGCAGGGCGAGTATGGCTACACCTTC. It specifies CASSFQQGEYGYTF.

The chain carries TRBV30 and TRBJ2-4; D ambiguous. The V gene's germline CDR1 is GTSNPN and CDR2 SVGIG (reference sequence). This CDR3 has 15 residues. V lost 0 bases and J lost 6, with 15 bases in between. Here the CDR3 reads CAWSVRPPTRNIQYF. The CDR3 DNA reads TGTGCCTGGAGTGTACGGCCCCCCACCAGAAACATTCAGTACTTC.

The chain employs TRBV12-3 or TRBV12-4 and TRBJ2-7, with D possibly matching TRBD1 (6 bases). V gave up 5 bases and J gave up 2 bases, with 16 bases separating them. The CDR3 totals 15 residues. The CDR3: CASSGAGTSPYEQYF. The CDR3 nucleotides read TGTGCCAGCAGTGGGGCCGGGACATCTCCCTACGAGCAGTACTTC.

This clonotype showed up many times. The gene calls are TRBV7-2 and TRBJ2-1; 7 bases match TRBD2. Germline V gene data show CDR1 as SGHTA and CDR2 as FQGNSA. The CDR3 is made up of 15 amino acids. V shed 2 bases, J shed 2 bases, and the junction held 3 bases outside the gene matches. CDR3 protein: CASSLPGGPYNEQFF. The CDR3 DNA is TGTGCCAGCAGCTTACCGGGAGGCCCCTACAATGAGCAGTTCTTC.

This clonotype showed up many times. The chain links TRBV5-1 to TRBJ2-1; 7 bases align to TRBD1. V lost 3 bases to trimming and J lost 6 bases; unmatched junction nucleotides: 6. Germline-derived CDR1 and CDR2 are SGHRS and YFSETQ. The CDR3 is made up of 14 amino acids. The CDR3 bases are TGCGCCAGCAGCTACCTTGACAGGGCCAATGAGCAGTTCTTC. It yields the protein CASSYLDRANEQFF.

This clonotype was counted many times. The chain combines TRBV12-3 or TRBV12-4 with TRBJ2-7, with 8 positions matching TRBD1. J gave up 7 bases and V 4 bases, and 6 bases lay outside the gene matches. This CDR3 is built from 13 residues. CDR3 nucleotides: TGTGCCAGCAGTTCCTTTACAGGGGGAGAGCAGTACTTC. It encodes CASSSFTGGEQYF.

The sample holds a few counts of this clonotype. The V gene is TRBV4-2, the J gene TRBJ2-7; D unclear. This CDR3 comprises 17 residues. The germline V gene encodes CDR1 LGHNA and CDR2 YNFKEQ. CDR3 DNA sequence: TGTGCCAGCGGCCAACCCTATCCAGGACGTCAAACCTACGAGCAGTACGTC. Its translation is CASGQPYPGRQTYEQYV.

There are a few counts of this clonotype. This chain joins TRBV20-1 and TRBJ1-1; the match to TRBD1 covers 11 bases. J lost 4 bases, V lost 3 bases, and 10 bases had no gene match. This CDR3 has 16 amino acids. Per germline, CDR1 DFQATT and CDR2 SNEGSKA (reference sequence). The CDR3 loop is CSARGTGGRKGTEAFF. Here the CDR3 DNA reads TGCAGTGCTAGGGGGACAGGGGGGCGGAAGGGCACTGAAGCTTTCTTT.

The genes are TRBV21-1 and TRBJ1-4. TRBV21-1 is given as a pseudogene. The CDR3 has 16 amino acids. The CDR3 sequence is CASSKGTGATNEKLFF. Here the CDR3 DNA reads TGTGCCAGCAGCAAAGGGACAGGTGCAACTAATGAAAAACTGTTTTTT.

This clonotype came up many times. The chain employs TRBV7-2 and TRBJ2-3; 8 bases align to TRBD1. The V and J ends lost 7 bases and 4 bases, in that order; junction bases with no gene match: 7. The CDR3 spans 14 residues. Germline V gene data show CDR1 as SGHTA and CDR2 as FQGNSA. The CDR3 protein is CASNIGQGSDTQYF. DNA for the CDR3: TGTGCCAGCAACATCGGACAGGGATCAGATACGCAGTATTTT.

The sample holds a few counts of this clonotype. The CDR3 loop reads CASSLEPGHFLFF. CDR3 in DNA: TGCGCCAGCAGCTTGGAACCGGGACACTTTCTGTTTTTT. The chain recombines TRBV5-1 with TRBJ1-4; D might be TRBD1 (6 bases). The V gene's germline CDR1 is SGHRS and CDR2 YFSETQ. The V and J ends lost 0 bases and 14 bases respectively, with 14 bases between them. This CDR3 region has 13 residues.

This clonotype showed up many times. The chain has TRBV29-1 and TRBJ2-1; no definite D call. The germline CDR1 and CDR2 sequences are SQVTM and ANQGSEA. With 4 bases removed from V and 0 bases from J, the gap between germline ends came to 10 bases. The CDR3 totals 14 residues. Written as DNA, the CDR3 is TGCAGCGTTGGCGCAGCGAGCTCCTACAATGAGCAGTTCTTC. It is translated as CSVGAASSYNEQFF.

This clonotype was counted many times. This chain connects TRBV29-1 to TRBJ2-1; D possibly corresponds to TRBD2 (5 bases). The V and J ends lost 5 bases and 1 base respectively, with 12 bases between them. The germline CDR1 and CDR2 sequences are SQVTM and ANQGSEA. This CDR3 has 14 residues. CDR3 region: CSVLSSRSYNEQFF. The CDR3 region has the DNA TGCAGCGTTCTATCTAGCCGGTCCTACAATGAGCAGTTCTTC.

This clonotype was counted many times. The CDR3 nucleotides are TGTGCCAGCAGTCTTATGGGTTACAATGAGCAGTTCTTC. It yields the protein CASSLMGYNEQFF. The chain has TRBV7-6 and TRBJ2-1; no firm D call. Trimming left V 6 bases short and J 4 bases short, with 10 bases between. CDR3 length: 13 amino acids. Germline V gene lookup returns CDR1 SGHVS and CDR2 FNYEAQ.

This clonotype ranks as medium-sized. The chain carries TRBV27 and TRBJ2-3; D not resolved. V was trimmed by 3 bases and J by 2 bases, leaving 9 bases between them. CDR3 length: 14 amino acids. Germline loops: CDR1 MNHEY, CDR2 SMNVEV (reference sequence). CDR3 sequence (DNA): TGTGCCAGCAGTTTTTGGCGGTCCACAGATACGCAGTATTTT. Translated, it gives CASSFWRSTDTQYF.

This clonotype showed up many times. The V gene is TRBV12-3 or TRBV12-4, the J gene TRBJ1-5; perhaps TRBD1 as D (6 bases). Trimming took off 3 bases at V and 5 bases at J, with 14 bases between the two ends. The CDR3 runs 15 residues. The CDR3 DNA is TGTGCCAGCAGTTTTATGGGGGGGCTGGATCAGCCCCAGCATTTT. Amino acid sequence: CASSFMGGLDQPQHF.

The rearrangement uses TRBV18 and TRBJ2-5; 8 nucleotides line up with TRBD1. CDR1 and CDR2 (germline): KGHSH, LQKENI. The CDR3 has 14 amino acids. Trimming at V came to 6 bases and at J to 4 bases, leaving 7 bases not matched to a gene. The CDR3 loop is CASSDQGARETQYF. In nucleotides, the CDR3 is TGTGCCAGCTCTGACCAGGGGGCGAGAGAGACCCAGTACTTC.

By sample share, this clonotype is medium-sized. The V gene is TRBV12-3 or TRBV12-4, the J gene TRBJ1-1; perhaps TRBD1 as D (5 bases). V shed 7 bases and J shed 7 bases, with 13 bases lying between them. CDR3 length: 12 amino acids. The CDR3, as DNA: TGTGCCAGCACTCCTGGGACGTTTGAAGCTTTCTTT. Its translation: CASTPGTFEAFF.

This clonotype was observed a handful of times. The gene calls are TRBV7-2 and TRBJ1-3; D might be TRBD1 (5 bases). Germline V gene sequence: CDR1 SGHTA, CDR2 FQGNSA. The length of the CDR3 is 15 residues. Deletions cut 5 bases from V and 0 bases from J, with 11 bases between. Here the CDR3 reads CASSPDSNSGNTIYF. The CDR3 nucleotides are TGTGCCAGCAGCCCCGACAGCAACTCTGGAAACACCATATATTTT.

This clonotype has ten or more counts. The chain recombines TRBV29-1 with TRBJ2-3; no definite D call. The CDR3 has 12 amino acids. The ends were cut back, 1 base at V and 3 bases at J, with 5 bases in the middle. Germline V gives CDR1 SQVTM, CDR2 ANQGSEA. CDR3 protein: CSVEGNTDTQYF. The CDR3 DNA reads as TGCAGCGTTGAAGGGAATACAGATACGCAGTATTTT.